This paragraph covers one T cell receptor (beta chain) sequence. Its antigen is still unknown. The sample contains more than one DNA sequence encoding this CDR3. These data belong to a study of CD4 T cells in relation to SARS-CoV-2 and coronaviruses. Findings and caveats of the study: According to naive versus memory sequencing, detected responses are memory recall, not newly primed.

Trimming took 3 bases from V and 5 from J, leaving 13 bases between them. Germline V gene sequence: CDR1 KGHSH, CDR2 LQKENI. The CDR3 contains 14 residues. Deep TCR-beta sequencing used DNA from uncultured naive and memory CD4+ T cells. The repertoire was sequenced with immunoSEQ multiplex PCR; TCRdb's copy has only in-frame clones and lacks some. The sample carries around 37,000 clones, approximately 85% recorded once. The sequence came from an adult with COVID-19. The chain is built from TRBV18 and TRBJ1-2, with a weak D call TRBD1 (5 bases). Sequencing was performed on memory CD4+ T cells from PBMCs. The DNA for the CDR3 is TGTGCCAGCTCACCTACGGGACGGGATTATGGCTACACCTTC. It yields the protein CASSPTGRDYGYTF. The full variable domain, rest sourced from reference TRBV18 and TRBJ1-2, is NAGVMQNPRHLVRRRGQEARLRCSPMKGHSHVYWYRQLPEEGLKFMVYLQKENIIDESGMPKERFSAEFPKEGPSILRIQQVVRGDSAAYFCASSPTGRDYGYTFGSGTRLTVV.